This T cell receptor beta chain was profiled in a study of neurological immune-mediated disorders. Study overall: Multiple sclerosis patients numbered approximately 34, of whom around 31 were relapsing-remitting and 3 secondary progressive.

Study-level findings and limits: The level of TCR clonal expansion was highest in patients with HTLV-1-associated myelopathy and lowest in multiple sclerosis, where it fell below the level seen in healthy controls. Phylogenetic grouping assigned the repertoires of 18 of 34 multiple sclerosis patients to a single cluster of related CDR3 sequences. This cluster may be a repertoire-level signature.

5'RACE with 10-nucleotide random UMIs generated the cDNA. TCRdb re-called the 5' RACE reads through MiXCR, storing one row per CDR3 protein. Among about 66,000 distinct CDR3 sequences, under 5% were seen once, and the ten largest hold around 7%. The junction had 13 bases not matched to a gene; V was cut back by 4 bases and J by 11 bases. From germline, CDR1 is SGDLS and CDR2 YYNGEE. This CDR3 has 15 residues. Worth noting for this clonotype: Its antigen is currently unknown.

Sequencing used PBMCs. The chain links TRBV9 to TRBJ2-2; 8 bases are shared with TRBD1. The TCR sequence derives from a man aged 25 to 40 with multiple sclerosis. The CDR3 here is CASSPRTGSGGELFF. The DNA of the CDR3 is TGTGCCAGCAGCCCCCGGACAGGGTCGGGCGGTGAGCTGTTTTTT.